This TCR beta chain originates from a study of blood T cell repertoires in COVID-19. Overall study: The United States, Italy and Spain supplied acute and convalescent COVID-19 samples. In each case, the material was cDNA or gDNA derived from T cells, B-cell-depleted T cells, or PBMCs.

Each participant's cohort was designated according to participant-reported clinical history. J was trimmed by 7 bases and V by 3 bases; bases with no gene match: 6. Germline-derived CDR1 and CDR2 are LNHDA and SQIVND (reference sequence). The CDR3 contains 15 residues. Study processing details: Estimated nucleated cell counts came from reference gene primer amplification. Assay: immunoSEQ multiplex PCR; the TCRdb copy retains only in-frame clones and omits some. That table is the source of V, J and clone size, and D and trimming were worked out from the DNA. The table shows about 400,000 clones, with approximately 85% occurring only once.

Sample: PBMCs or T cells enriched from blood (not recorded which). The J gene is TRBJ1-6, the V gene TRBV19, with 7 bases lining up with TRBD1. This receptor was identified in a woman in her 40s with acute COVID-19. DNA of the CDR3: TGTGCCAGTAGTATTTCCCGGGACAGAAATTCACCCCTCCACTTT. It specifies CASSISRDRNSPLHF.